The present TCR beta chain was sequenced within a study of blood T cell repertoires in COVID-19. Study-level information: Nucleic acid was either cDNA or gDNA, and it came from T cells, B-cell-depleted T cells, or PBMCs.

Authors' processing steps: Amplification of reference gene primers was used by the study to estimate nucleated cell counts. The table came from immunoSEQ multiplex PCR; TCRdb's copy has only in-frame clones and leaves some out. That table gives V, J and clone size, and the DNA gave D and trimming. This table holds about 140,000 clones, approximately 84% found once. V was pared by 4 bases and J by 4 bases, with 9 bases of the junction left unmatched. Germline CDR1 SNHLY, CDR2 FYNNEI. The CDR3 extends over 15 amino acids. This rearrangement joins TRBV2 to TRBJ2-7, with 8 bases matching TRBD1. The sequencing input was peripheral blood. This receptor was obtained from a woman at least 80 years old in a cohort sampled during active or convalescent COVID-19. The CDR3 region is CASSVHGQGGYEQYV. In DNA form, the CDR3 reads TGTGCCAGCAGTGTCCACGGACAGGGTGGATACGAGCAGTACGTC.